One sample yielded the 18 T cell receptor beta chains listed below, sequenced in a study of spatial heterogeneity in lung cancer. TCRdb reprocessed the 5' RACE reads with MiXCR, giving one entry per CDR3 protein. This table holds tens of thousands of distinct CDR3 sequences, less than 15% found once. Documented time point: sample taken at primary tumor resection. This specimen consisted of PBMCs, obtained at surgery. These receptors all stem from a male donor with early-stage non-small cell lung cancer.

This clonotype has just a few counts. The V and J genes are TRBV20-1 and TRBJ2-7; D gene unclear. V was shortened by 6 bases and J by 7 bases, with 16 bases between the two germline ends. The CDR3 extends over 12 amino acids. Germline V gene lookup returns CDR1 DFQATT and CDR2 SNEGSKA (reference sequence). The CDR3 coding sequence is TGCAGTGCCTCTAGAGTTGCCAGGGAGCAGTACTTC. This sequence encodes CSASRVAREQYF.

The CDR3 nucleotides read TGTGCCAGCCGCCTCCAGATGTCCTATAATTCACCCCTCCACTTT. The encoded protein is CASRLQMSYNSPLHF. This sequence joins TRBV7-8 and TRBJ1-6, with D uncertain. The CDR3 is 15 amino acids. V was cut by 8 bases and J by 1 base, with 12 bases left in between. From germline, CDR1 is SGHVS and CDR2 FQNEAQ. Combining the CDR3 with reference TRBV7-8 and TRBJ1-6 gives the whole variable domain GAGVSQSPRYKVAKRGQDVALRCDPISGHVSLFWYQQALGQGPEFLTYFQNEAQLDKSGLPSDRFFAERPEGSVSTLKIQRTQQEDSAVYLCASRLQMSYNSPLHFGNGTRLTVT.

This clonotype was seen a few times. The J gene is TRBJ1-4, the V gene TRBV20-1, with 9 bases matching TRBD1. The germline CDR1 and CDR2 sequences are DFQATT and SNEGSKA (reference sequence). There are 14 residues in the CDR3. V dropped 6 bases and J dropped 7; count of bases not matched to a gene: 9. The CDR3 sequence: CSARHGQGFEKLFF. DNA for the CDR3: TGCAGTGCCCGACACGGACAGGGGTTTGAAAAACTGTTTTTT.

V and J are TRBV29-1 and TRBJ2-3; no definite D call. CDR3 size: 12 residues. Deletions cut 4 bases from V and 0 bases from J, with 5 bases between. From germline, CDR1 is SQVTM and CDR2 ANQGSEA. DNA for the CDR3: TGCAGCGTTGTAGTCAGCACAGATACGCAGTATTTT. Translated, it gives CSVVVSTDTQYF.

J is TRBJ1-1 and V is TRBV3-1, with 7 bases matching TRBD1. The germline V gene encodes CDR1 LGHDT and CDR2 YNNKEL (reference sequence). The CDR3 is 14 residues long. The junction had 5 bases not matched to a gene; V was cut back by 3 bases and J by 4 bases. The CDR3 region is CASSQGTGATEAFF. The CDR3 bases are TGTGCCAGCAGCCAGGGTACAGGGGCCACTGAAGCTTTCTTT.

This clonotype was counted a few times. The rearrangement links TRBV15 to TRBJ2-7; tentative D call: TRBD1 (5 bases). The germline gives CDR1 LNHNV, CDR2 YYDKDF (reference sequence). CDR3 length equals 13 residues. V was cut by 3 bases and J by 3 bases, with 9 bases left in between. CDR3 coding DNA: TGTGCCACCAGCAGCAGGGTCAACTACGAGCAGTACTTC. Encoded protein: CATSSRVNYEQYF.

This clonotype appeared once. The junction and the germline gene differ at one end; a read error may be behind it. The V call is TRBV23-1, the J call TRBJ2-3; 7 positions match TRBD1. TRBV23-1 is an open reading frame whose function is uncertain. The CDR3 is 15 residues long. CDR3 nucleotide sequence: TGCGCCAACAGTCTGCCGGGACAGAGCACAGATACGCAGTATTTT. Protein: CANSLPGQSTDTQYF.

This chain connects TRBV28 to TRBJ1-5; D remains ambiguous. Germline values: CDR1 MDHEN, CDR2 SYDVKM. This CDR3 is built from 13 residues. The ends were cut back, 7 bases at V and 4 bases at J, with 11 bases in the middle. CDR3 loop: CASTSPPNQPQHF. CDR3 DNA: TGTGCCAGCACCAGCCCCCCGAATCAGCCCCAGCATTTT.

The chain couples TRBV4-3 to TRBJ2-7; TRBD1 matches at 9 bases. The germline V gene encodes CDR1 LGHNA and CDR2 YSLEER. The V segment lost 5 bases and the J segment 3 bases; nucleotides outside the gene matches: 8. CDR3 length equals 15 residues. CDR3 in amino acids: CASSFDRGNIYEQYF. The DNA of the CDR3 is TGCGCCAGCAGCTTCGACAGGGGGAACATCTACGAGCAGTACTTC.

CDR3 loop: CASSTGTAQQETQYF. The CDR3 DNA sequence: TGTGCCAGCAGCACGGGGACAGCCCAGCAAGAGACCCAGTACTTC. V and J are TRBV7-2 and TRBJ2-5, with 7 nucleotides matching TRBD1. With V trimmed by 5 bases and J by 2 bases, 8 bases remained unmatched. From germline, CDR1 is SGHTA and CDR2 FQGNSA. There are 15 residues in the CDR3.

This clonotype was counted only a few times. The rearrangement uses TRBV19 and TRBJ2-1; the match to TRBD2 covers 15 bases. Germline V gives CDR1 LNHDA, CDR2 SQIVND (reference sequence). The V gene end was trimmed by 10 bases and the J gene end by 8 bases; junction bases not matched to a gene: 6. The CDR3 totals 14 residues. The CDR3 sequence: CATSGLAGGYEQFF. The CDR3 DNA sequence: TGTGCCACTTCGGGACTAGCGGGAGGTTATGAGCAGTTCTTC.

V and J are TRBV7-8 and TRBJ1-5; TRBD1 aligns across 7 bases. The CDR3 loop spans 15 amino acids. Germline loops: CDR1 SGHVS, CDR2 FQNEAQ. Trimming at V came to 8 bases and at J to 0 bases, leaving 7 bases not matched to a gene. CDR3 nucleotide sequence: TGTGCCAGCGGGAAACAGGGGTATAGCAATCAGCCCCAGCATTTT. Residues: CASGKQGYSNQPQHF.

This clonotype has more than one count but fewer than ten. The gene calls are TRBV9 and TRBJ2-2, with 8 bases aligning to TRBD1. V gave up 3 bases and J gave up 2 bases; unmatched junction bases: 6. CDR1 and CDR2 (germline): SGDLS, YYNGEE. This CDR3 has 16 amino acids. CDR3 residues: CASSGTGGANTGELFF. In DNA form, the CDR3 reads TGTGCCAGCAGCGGTACAGGGGGAGCTAACACCGGGGAGCTGTTTTTT.

The V and J genes are TRBV2 and TRBJ2-7; 7 positions match TRBD1. V lost 11 bases, J lost 12 bases, and 7 bases stayed unmatched. CDR3 length: 9 amino acids. Germline assignment: CDR1 SNHLY and CDR2 FYNNEI. CDR3 in amino acids: CARYRGMYF. The CDR3 nucleotides read TGTGCCCGATACAGGGGAATGTACTTC.

V is TRBV7-2 and J is TRBJ2-5; 10 bases fit TRBD2. V lost 4 bases and J lost 0; bases outside the gene matches: 5. The CDR3 is made up of 16 amino acids. Germline V CDR1 and CDR2: SGHTA, FQGNSA. The CDR3 reads CASSSLLAGNQETQYF. CDR3 coding DNA: TGTGCCAGCAGCTCACTACTAGCGGGAAACCAAGAGACCCAGTACTTC.

A note on this clonotype: A single base separates this from a much larger clone, so it may be a read error. The chain links TRBV7-2 to TRBJ1-2; the D gene is possibly TRBD1 (6 bases). Germline V CDR1 and CDR2: SGHTA, FQGNSA. This CDR3 spans 14 amino acids. CDR3 DNA: TGTGCCAGCAGCCGCGAGGACAGATACTATGGCTGCACCTTC. Its translation is CASSREDRYYGCTF.

This clonotype was seen repeatedly, ten times or more. This chain joins TRBV9 and TRBJ2-2; 9 bases are shared with TRBD2. Germline CDR1 SGDLS, CDR2 YYNGEE. V trimming: 0 bases; J trimming: 2 bases; junction bases outside the gene matches: 8. This CDR3 is 18 amino acids long. In nucleotides, the CDR3 is TGTGCCAGCAGCGTAGCAGGAGCGGGAGGACTTAACACCGGGGAGCTGTTTTTT. It yields the protein CASSVAGAGGLNTGELFF.

This clonotype was detected a few times. V usage is TRBV24-1 and J usage is TRBJ2-5, with a tentative D call TRBD1 (5 bases). Trimming stripped 6 bases from V and 7 bases from J, with 11 bases between. CDR3 length: 12 residues. The germline V gene encodes CDR1 KGHDR and CDR2 SFDVKD. CDR3 in DNA: TGTGCCACCAGTAAAGGGGTTGGGACCCAGTACTTC. Its protein product is CATSKGVGTQYF.